Listed below are T cell receptor beta chains from one sample, sequenced in a study of T cells in localized non-small cell lung cancer. Profiling relied on immunoSEQ multiplex PCR, and the TCRdb table lists in-frame clones only, not all of them. The table includes about 39,000 clones, 75% to 85% detected once. Specimen: PBMCs, collected before any cancer treatment. The receptors were gathered from a woman between 35 and 70 years old with stage II squamous cell lung carcinoma. The CDR3 runs from the conserved cysteine through the conserved F or W. A D gene is named only where the DNA matches it firmly. Where a row states a size, it is once, few, many or the class of an expanded clone; other rows omit it.

d_call	v_call	clone_size	cdr3_length	j_call	cdr3_nt	cdr3_aa
NA	TRBV6-5	few	15	TRBJ1-1	TGTGCCAGCATCAAGGGAGGCCGTACGCTGCCTGAAGCTTTCTTT	CASIKGGRTLPEAFF
NA	TRBV9	NA	14	TRBJ1-1	TGTGCCAGCAGCGCCCGGGACCAGAACACTGAAGCTTTCTTT	CASSARDQNTEAFF
NA	TRBV5-1	few	15	TRBJ1-1	TGCGCCAGCAGCTTAACAGGGAGGGGAGGCTCTGAAGCTTTCTTT	CASSLTGRGGSEAFF
NA	TRBV11-2	once	16	TRBJ2-2	TGTGCCAGCAGCTTAGGGAGCCACGCGAACACCGGGGAGCTGTTTTTT	CASSLGSHANTGELFF
TRBD1	TRBV4-1	NA	17	TRBJ1-5	TGCGCCAGCAGCCAAGATCCATCGGACAGGTTCAATCAGCCCCAGCATTTT	CASSQDPSDRFNQPQHF
NA	TRBV9	NA	14	TRBJ2-7	TGTGCCAGCAGCTTAGGGGTCACAGCTCACGAGCAGTACTTC	CASSLGVTAHEQYF
NA	TRBV11-2	few	13	TRBJ2-7	TGTGCCAGCAGCTACACTGGGGGGTACGAGCAGTACTTC	CASSYTGGYEQYF
TRBD1	TRBV6-5	NA	15	TRBJ1-4	TGTGCCAGCAGTAGACAGGGGCGCGATAATGAAAAACTGTTTTTT	CASSRQGRDNEKLFF
NA	TRBV28	NA	12	TRBJ1-4	TGTGCCAGCAGTTTACGAGAGGAAAAACTGTTTTTT	CASSLREEKLFF
NA	TRBV28	once	15	TRBJ2-3	TGTGCCAGCAGCACCCGGGACACCCGCACAGATACGCAGTATTTT	CASSTRDTRTDTQYF
TRBD1	TRBV7-8	NA	19	TRBJ2-2	TGTGCCAGCTTTGGGCCCGGGACAGGGAGTTTTACGAACACCGGGGAGCTGTTTTTT	CASFGPGTGSFTNTGELFF
TRBD1	TRBV2	once	16	TRBJ2-1	TGTGCCAGCTCCCGAGGGGGACAGTCTACTTACAATGAGCAGTTCTTC	CASSRGGQSTYNEQFF
NA	TRBV6-8	NA	16	TRBJ1-3	TGTGCCAGCAGTTACCCGGATACAGGGATAGGAAACACCATATATTTT	CASSYPDTGIGNTIYF
NA	TRBV28	NA	15	TRBJ2-1	TGTGCCAGCAGCCACGGGGGTGATAACCGTAATGAGCAGTTCTTC	CASSHGGDNRNEQFF
TRBD2	TRBV5-8	NA	15	TRBJ2-3	TGTGCCAGCAGCTTGGTAGCGGGGGGACCAGATACGCAGTATTTT	CASSLVAGGPDTQYF
NA	TRBV19	NA	15	TRBJ1-2	TGTGCCAGTAGTACCGCGGGGGAGTCTAACTATGGCTACACCTTC	CASSTAGESNYGYTF
TRBD2	TRBV18	NA	15	TRBJ2-1	TGTGCCAGCTCACGACTAGCGGGGGACTACAATGAGCAGTTCTTC	CASSRLAGDYNEQFF
TRBD2	TRBV19	NA	14	TRBJ2-7	TGTGCCAGTAGTATCCAGGCAGCGGGAAGGGAGCAGTACTTC	CASSIQAAGREQYF
NA	TRBV7-9	few	13	TRBJ2-7	TGTGCCAGCAGCCTACGGAGCACGCCCGAGCAGTACTTC	CASSLRSTPEQYF
TRBD1	TRBV19	NA	16	TRBJ2-6	TGTGCCACCCGGGACAGGGGGCGAAGTGGGGCCAACGTCCTGACTTTC	CATRDRGRSGANVLTF
TRBD1	TRBV27	NA	16	TRBJ2-1	TGTGCCAGCAACCCAGCACCGGGACAGGGAGACAATGAGCAGTTCTTC	CASNPAPGQGDNEQFF
NA	TRBV4-2	NA	13	TRBJ1-4	TGTGCCAGCAGCCTGTCAGCAAATGAAAAACTGTTTTTT	CASSLSANEKLFF
TRBD2	TRBV4-3	NA	16	TRBJ2-1	TGCGCCAGCAGCCAGGACGGACTAGCGGACCCCCGGGGGCAGTTCTTC	CASSQDGLADPRGQFF
NA	TRBV15	NA	20	TRBJ1-5	TGTGCCACCAGCCACCGGGGTGGGGGGGTCCGGCTTGGGAACAATCAGCCCCAGCATTTT	CATSHRGGGVRLGNNQPQHF
NA	TRBV5-8	NA	15	TRBJ1-3	TGTGCCAGCAGCTTGGGTCAGGGCGCTGGAAACACCATATATTTT	CASSLGQGAGNTIYF
TRBD1	TRBV10-3	NA	13	TRBJ2-5	TGTGCCATCAATTGGGACAGGGAAGAGACCCAGTACTTC	CAINWDREETQYF
TRBD2	TRBV7-7	NA	17	TRBJ2-2	TGTGCTAGCAGCTCCCGAGCGGGGGGGCTATGGACCGGGGAGCTGTTTTTT	CASSSRAGGLWTGELFF
TRBD2	TRBV6-5	NA	14	TRBJ2-7	TGCGCCAGCAGTCTCTCGGGACTACCCTACGAGCAGTACTTC	CASSLSGLPYEQYF
NA	TRBV10-2	once	13	TRBJ1-5	TGCGCCAGCAGTGCCGCGGGGGAGCAGCCCCAGCATTTT	CASSAAGEQPQHF
NA	TRBV28	NA	12	TRBJ1-1	TGTGCCAGCAGGAAAAATCCCACTGAAGCTTTCTTT	CASRKNPTEAFF
NA	TRBV5-1	NA	14	TRBJ1-2	TGCGCCAGCAGCCCGGGGACACGAAACAGCGGCTACACCTTC	CASSPGTRNSGYTF
NA	TRBV29-1	few	12	TRBJ2-3	TGCAGCGTTGAAGAACTGGGTGATACGCAGTATTTT	CSVEELGDTQYF